The next 3 T cell receptor beta chains were all read from a single sample in a study of control samples from healthy donors and cancer patients (dated by TCRdb to the early 2020s). The library relied on the immunoSEQ multiplex PCR assay. TCRdb limited this immuneACCESS table to in-frame rearrangements with V and J called. A share of clones is missing; checked studies link under half to unresolved V genes, and the rest is unexplained. This sample is represented by 95,000 to 150,000 clones; about 89% of them were singletons. The top ten clones comprise 7.8% of the sample. The specimen sequenced was blood. The origin of the receptors is a woman younger than 35 in good health.

The chain employs TRBV15 and TRBJ2-5; D is uncertain. The germline CDR1 and CDR2 sequences are LNHNV and YYDKDF (reference sequence). This CDR3 spans 12 amino acids. Trimming removed 0 bases from V and 4 bases from J, with 3 bases in between. As DNA, the CDR3 is TGTGCCACCAGCAGAGAAGGAGAGACCCAGTACTTC. It specifies CATSREGETQYF.

V and J are TRBV19 and TRBJ2-1; TRBD2 matches 14 bases. The length of the CDR3 is 15 residues. The trim removed 4 bases at V and 10 bases at J, leaving 6 bases unmatched. CDR1 is LNHDA, CDR2 SQIVND, per germline (reference sequence). In DNA form, the CDR3 reads TGTGCCAGTAGTAGACTAGCGGGAGGGCCTCAGGAGCAGTTCTTC. Translation gives CASSRLAGGPQEQFF. Together with reference TRBV19 and TRBJ2-1, the CDR3 gives the full variable domain: DGGITQSPKYLFRKEGQNVTLSCEQNLNHDAMYWYRQDPGQGLRLIYYSQIVNDFQKGDIAEGYSVSREKKESFPLTVTSAQKNPTAFYLCASSRLAGGPQEQFFGPGTRLTVL.

The chain joins TRBV30 to TRBJ1-1; possibly TRBD1 for D (5 bases). In germline, CDR1 is GTSNPN, CDR2 SVGIG (reference sequence). CDR3 size: 13 residues. V was pared by 5 bases and J by 5 bases, with 15 bases between. CDR3: CAWGSGGGTEAFF. The CDR3 bases are TGTGCCTGGGGTTCTGGCGGGGGAACTGAAGCTTTCTTT.